This T cell receptor beta chain was sequenced during a study of T cell responses to AZD1222 COVID-19 vaccine. Study-wide points: Per reports, nearly half of all spike-specific TCRs target regions that are unmutated in variants.

In regard to this clone: Antigen specificity is unknown.

Between the trimmed V and J ends, which lost 3 bases and 7 bases, there was a span of 12 bases. The CDR3 spans 13 residues. The table came from immunoSEQ multiplex PCR; TCRdb's copy has only in-frame clones and leaves some out. The sample shows fewer than 100,000 clones, around 90% of them seen only once. Sequenced here: peripheral blood, sampled on day 0 of AZD1222 vaccination. The genes are TRBV12-3 or TRBV12-4 and TRBJ1-2; D gene uncertain. This receptor was taken from an adult in good health. The CDR3 DNA sequence: TGTGCCAGCAGTTTTGTCTCGTATGGTGGCTACACCTTC. Protein: CASSFVSYGGYTF.